Presented here are 13 T cell receptor beta chains from one specimen sequenced in a study of Tregs in tolerant kidney transplant recipients. Profiling relied on immunoSEQ multiplex PCR, and the TCRdb table lists in-frame clones only, not all of them. The sample lists 75,000 to 95,000 clones; around 90% were seen once. The sequenced sample consisted of CD8+ T cells from blood. The receptors here all came from a human donor in good health.

The chain recombines TRBV6-6 with TRBJ1-1; D not resolved. Per germline, CDR1 MNHNY and CDR2 SVGAGI (reference sequence). CDR3 size: 14 residues. Trimming took 0 bases from V and 7 from J, leaving 12 bases between them. The DNA of the CDR3 is TGTGCCAGCAGTTACTCCGCCGCCGGTCATGAAGCTTTCTTT. Translation gives CASSYSAAGHEAFF.

The chain couples TRBV6-1 to TRBJ1-4; D unclear. The V gene's germline CDR1 is MNHNS and CDR2 SASEGT. The CDR3 consists of 16 residues. V was trimmed by 4 bases and J by 10 bases, leaving 22 bases between them. CDR3 protein: CASSAEPSVRWGKLFF. CDR3 in DNA: TGTGCCAGCAGTGCAGAACCCTCTGTACGCTGGGGAAAACTGTTTTTT.

The chain recombines TRBV7-9 with TRBJ1-1, with D unresolved. With 4 bases removed from V and 0 bases from J, the gap between germline ends came to 15 bases. CDR1 and CDR2 (germline): SEHNR, FQNEAQ (reference sequence). The CDR3 consists of 16 residues. The CDR3 loop is CASSSQAFPMNTEAFF. The CDR3 nucleotides are TGTGCCAGCAGCTCGCAGGCGTTCCCCATGAACACTGAAGCTTTCTTT.

The chain has TRBV27 and TRBJ2-1; tentatively, D is TRBD1 (6 bases). V lost 4 bases to trimming and J lost 2 bases, with 15 bases between them. This CDR3 has 16 residues. Germline V gene lookup returns CDR1 MNHEY and CDR2 SMNVEV (reference sequence). In DNA form, the CDR3 reads TGTGCCAGCAGTTCAGTTCTGGACAGACCCTACAATGAGCAGTTCTTC. This translates into CASSSVLDRPYNEQFF.

The chain carries TRBV5-6 and TRBJ1-2, with D tentatively TRBD1 (5 bases). CDR3 length: 15 amino acids. Germline CDR1 is SGHDT and CDR2 is YYEEEE. With 0 bases removed from V and 0 bases from J, the gap between germline ends came to 9 bases. The CDR3, as DNA: TGTGCCAGCAGCTTGGGTGCAGGGCCTAACTATGGCTACACCTTC. It codes for CASSLGAGPNYGYTF.

The V gene is TRBV27, the J gene TRBJ1-4; the D is unclear. The CDR3 consists of 13 residues. Per germline, CDR1 MNHEY and CDR2 SMNVEV (reference sequence). V lost 10 bases and J 8 bases, leaving 17 bases between the germline ends. CDR3 loop: CATGWRVGEKLFF. CDR3 coding DNA: TGTGCCACCGGGTGGAGGGTTGGGGAAAAACTGTTTTTT.

This rearrangement joins TRBV10-3 to TRBJ2-1, with 13 bases fitting TRBD2. V was pared by 5 bases and J by 7 bases, with 8 bases of the junction left unmatched. The germline gives CDR1 ENHRY, CDR2 SYGVKD. This CDR3 has 16 residues. CDR3 sequence: CAISTPGLAGENEQFF. CDR3 coding DNA: TGTGCCATCAGTACACCTGGACTAGCGGGGGAAAATGAGCAGTTCTTC.

This sequence joins TRBV9 and TRBJ1-5; D gene uncertain. CDR1 and CDR2 from the germline V gene are SGDLS and YYNGEE. The germline V and J ends were trimmed by 0 bases and 7 bases, with 11 bases remaining between them. The CDR3 is made up of 14 amino acids. Here the CDR3 DNA reads TGTGCCAGCAGCGTAGACGGGTTAGGGCAGCCCCAGCATTTT. This sequence encodes CASSVDGLGQPQHF.

The V and J genes are TRBV13 and TRBJ2-3, with 13 bases aligning to TRBD2. CDR3 length: 17 residues. Germline trimming cut 2 bases from V and 6 bases from J; bases unmatched to any gene: 8. Germline assignment: CDR1 PRHDT and CDR2 FYEKMQ (reference sequence). For the CDR3, the DNA is TGTGCCAGCAGCTTATTAGGACTAGCGGGAGTGTTGGATACGCAGTATTTT. As protein: CASSLLGLAGVLDTQYF.

The chain carries TRBV18 and TRBJ1-2; D remains unclear. Germline V gene sequence: CDR1 KGHSH, CDR2 LQKENI. The CDR3 is 18 amino acids. The V gene lost 1 base and the J gene lost 4 bases, with 22 bases spanning the gap. The CDR3 DNA follows: TGTGCCAGCTCACCACGTCCACACATAGACAAGCTAACCTATGGCTACACCTTC. Its translation: CASSPRPHIDKLTYGYTF.

This chain joins TRBV11-2 and TRBJ1-5; a weak D match, TRBD1 (5 bases). Germline loops: CDR1 SGHAT, CDR2 FQNNGV. Trimming removed 4 bases at V and 2 bases at J, with 12 bases between. There are 15 residues in the CDR3. The CDR3 DNA is TGTGCCAGCAGCTGGGGGTGGGGGGGCAATCAGCCCCAGCATTTT. Amino acids: CASSWGWGGNQPQHF. The whole variable domain, filled in from reference TRBV11-2 and TRBJ1-5, reads EAGVAQSPRYKIIEKRQSVAFWCNPISGHATLYWYQQILGQGPKLLIQFQNNGVVDDSQLPKDRFSAERLKGVDSTLKIQPAKLEDSAVYLCASSWGWGGNQPQHFGDGTRLSIL.

The CDR3 nucleotides read TGTGCCAGTAGCACCTTCGGACAGGGAAATCAGCCCCAGCATTTT. Protein product: CASSTFGQGNQPQHF. The V gene is TRBV19, the J gene TRBJ1-5, with 8 bases aligning to TRBD1. Trimming cost V 6 bases and J 4 bases; bases outside gene matches: 8. The CDR3 totals 15 residues. CDR1 LNHDA and CDR2 SQIVND come from the germline V gene (reference sequence).

The chain carries TRBV11-2 and TRBJ2-7; D unclear. The CDR3 extends over 13 amino acids. The germline V gene has CDR1 SGHAT and CDR2 FQNNGV. V gave up 8 bases and J gave up 8 bases, with 19 bases separating them. The CDR3 protein is CASSSSLTGKQYF. In DNA form, the CDR3 reads TGTGCCAGCTCGAGCAGCCTCACGGGCAAGCAGTACTTC.